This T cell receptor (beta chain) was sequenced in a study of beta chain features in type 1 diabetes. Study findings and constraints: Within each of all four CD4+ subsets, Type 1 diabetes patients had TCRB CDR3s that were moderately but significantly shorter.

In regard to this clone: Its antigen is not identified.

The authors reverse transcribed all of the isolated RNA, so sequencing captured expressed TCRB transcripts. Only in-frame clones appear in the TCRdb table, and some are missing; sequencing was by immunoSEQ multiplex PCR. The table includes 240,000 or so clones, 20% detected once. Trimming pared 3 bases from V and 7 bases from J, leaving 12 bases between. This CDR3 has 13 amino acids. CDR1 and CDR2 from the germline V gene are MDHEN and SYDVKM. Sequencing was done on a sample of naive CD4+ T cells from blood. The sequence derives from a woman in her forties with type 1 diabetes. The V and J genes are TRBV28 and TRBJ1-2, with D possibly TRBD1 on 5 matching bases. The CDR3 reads CASSFGARVGYTF. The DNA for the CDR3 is TGTGCCAGCAGTTTTGGGGCCAGAGTTGGCTACACCTTC.